Listed below are T cell receptor beta chains from one sample, sequenced in a study of T cells in Graves' hyperthyroidism and ophthalmopathy. TCRdb used MiXCR to reprocess the multiplex PCR reads, holding one entry per CDR3 protein. The sample gives 95,000 to 100,000 distinct CDR3 sequences, around 50% of which show up once; around 27% is in the top ten. The specimen was blood. The origin of the receptors is a woman in her thirties or forties with Graves' hyperthyroidism. Both conserved end residues are trimmed from each CDR3. Fields, in order: V gene, D gene, J gene, CDR3 protein. D genes are given only for firm matches.

v_gene: TRBV7-9
d_gene: .
j_gene: TRBJ1-1
CDR3aa: ASSSGRMNTEAF

v_gene: TRBV7-2
d_gene: .
j_gene: TRBJ2-7
CDR3aa: ASSRPGTGEQY

v_gene: TRBV20-1
d_gene: TRBD2
j_gene: TRBJ2-7
CDR3aa: SAGTSGTYEQY

v_gene: TRBV20-1
d_gene: TRBD1
j_gene: TRBJ2-5
CDR3aa: SASRTGGRGPETQY

v_gene: TRBV27
d_gene: TRBD1
j_gene: TRBJ1-2
CDR3aa: ASSRQGYGYT

v_gene: TRBV9
d_gene: .
j_gene: TRBJ1-2
CDR3aa: ASSVLEAHGYT

v_gene: TRBV20-1
d_gene: .
j_gene: TRBJ1-2
CDR3aa: SGLEGRGYGYT

v_gene: TRBV10-3
d_gene: .
j_gene: TRBJ1-1
CDR3aa: ATGAAGEAF

v_gene: TRBV9
d_gene: TRBD1
j_gene: TRBJ2-7
CDR3aa: ASSPPLGQGAYEQY

v_gene: TRBV20-1
d_gene: .
j_gene: TRBJ2-2
CDR3aa: SANRGQGWVGELF

v_gene: TRBV20-1
d_gene: .
j_gene: TRBJ2-5
CDR3aa: SAFLGAVEETQY

v_gene: TRBV2
d_gene: .
j_gene: TRBJ1-2
CDR3aa: ASIEFGQTLNYGYT

v_gene: TRBV5-4
d_gene: .
j_gene: TRBJ1-1
CDR3aa: ASSVGPAAMNTEAF

v_gene: TRBV7-2
d_gene: .
j_gene: TRBJ2-3
CDR3aa: ASSTRLDTQY

v_gene: TRBV7-8
d_gene: .
j_gene: TRBJ1-2
CDR3aa: ASSSDNYGYT

v_gene: TRBV7-8
d_gene: TRBD2
j_gene: TRBJ2-2
CDR3aa: ASSRTSPDGELF

v_gene: TRBV4-1
d_gene: .
j_gene: TRBJ1-4
CDR3aa: ASSQGGEGKLF

v_gene: TRBV28
d_gene: TRBD1
j_gene: TRBJ1-3
CDR3aa: ASSHTGVGNTIY

v_gene: TRBV11-2
d_gene: TRBD2
j_gene: TRBJ2-5
CDR3aa: ASSLSSGQETQY

v_gene: TRBV5-1
d_gene: TRBD1
j_gene: TRBJ2-2
CDR3aa: ASSFGQGNTGELF

v_gene: TRBV29-1
d_gene: TRBD2
j_gene: TRBJ2-7
CDR3aa: SVSSGSKGYEQY

v_gene: TRBV10-3
d_gene: TRBD2
j_gene: TRBJ2-7
CDR3aa: AISAQAGAGEQY

v_gene: TRBV9
d_gene: TRBD1
j_gene: TRBJ2-2
CDR3aa: ASSVGSTGGVGELF

v_gene: TRBV7-9
d_gene: TRBD1
j_gene: TRBJ2-3
CDR3aa: ASSLFTGADTQC

v_gene: TRBV7-2
d_gene: .
j_gene: TRBJ2-7
CDR3aa: ASTGTSPYEQY

v_gene: TRBV2
d_gene: .
j_gene: TRBJ2-5
CDR3aa: ASRDPRETQY

v_gene: TRBV2
d_gene: TRBD1
j_gene: TRBJ1-4
CDR3aa: ASSYTTGWQEKLF

v_gene: TRBV28
d_gene: .
j_gene: TRBJ2-7
CDR3aa: ASRFWGDGSYEQY

v_gene: TRBV4-1
d_gene: TRBD1
j_gene: TRBJ1-2
CDR3aa: ASSQDRQGANYGYT

v_gene: TRBV29-1
d_gene: .
j_gene: TRBJ1-3
CDR3aa: SVKPSGNTIY

v_gene: TRBV28
d_gene: .
j_gene: TRBJ1-5
CDR3aa: ASRKLLGHNQPQH

v_gene: TRBV20-1
d_gene: .
j_gene: TRBJ1-3
CDR3aa: SASAGTGNTIY

v_gene: TRBV29-1
d_gene: TRBD1
j_gene: TRBJ1-2
CDR3aa: SPLRQGIDYCYT

v_gene: TRBV6-5
d_gene: TRBD2
j_gene: TRBJ2-7
CDR3aa: ASVIAGAVEQY

v_gene: TRBV7-9
d_gene: .
j_gene: TRBJ1-2
CDR3aa: ASTPPGKGYT

v_gene: TRBV5-1
d_gene: TRBD1
j_gene: TRBJ2-2
CDR3aa: ASSPLDRGGSGELF

v_gene: TRBV20-1
d_gene: TRBD1
j_gene: TRBJ2-5
CDR3aa: SAFSDREETQY

v_gene: TRBV7-9
d_gene: TRBD2
j_gene: TRBJ2-5
CDR3aa: ASSPSGLEETQY

v_gene: TRBV2
d_gene: .
j_gene: TRBJ1-5
CDR3aa: ASSGLVGGAKKTQH

v_gene: TRBV15
d_gene: TRBD1
j_gene: TRBJ1-2
CDR3aa: ATKTGVGGYT

v_gene: TRBV7-2
d_gene: .
j_gene: TRBJ1-4
CDR3aa: ASSLAGLNEKLF

v_gene: TRBV2
d_gene: TRBD2
j_gene: TRBJ2-5
CDR3aa: ASSGLAGTWGETQY

v_gene: TRBV15
d_gene: .
j_gene: TRBJ2-5
CDR3aa: ATSGGTVHRETQY

v_gene: TRBV15
d_gene: .
j_gene: TRBJ2-7
CDR3aa: ATSSSLAVSSEQY

v_gene: TRBV20-1
d_gene: TRBD2
j_gene: TRBJ2-2
CDR3aa: SAIPGSGRGVGELF

v_gene: TRBV7-2
d_gene: .
j_gene: TRBJ1-2
CDR3aa: ASSLIAVGGYT

v_gene: TRBV20-1
d_gene: .
j_gene: TRBJ2-5
CDR3aa: SARGGNRPPKTQY

v_gene: TRBV4-1
d_gene: TRBD1
j_gene: TRBJ2-7
CDR3aa: ASSPDRGRYEQY

v_gene: TRBV10-3
d_gene: TRBD2
j_gene: TRBJ2-5
CDR3aa: AIGQAGGPGETQY

v_gene: TRBV6-1
d_gene: TRBD1
j_gene: TRBJ1-2
CDR3aa: ASRGTGKKGYGYT

v_gene: TRBV10-3
d_gene: .
j_gene: TRBJ1-5
CDR3aa: AITRGEGQPQH

v_gene: TRBV20-1
d_gene: TRBD1
j_gene: TRBJ1-6
CDR3aa: RGRTGAGNSPLH

v_gene: TRBV2
d_gene: .
j_gene: TRBJ2-2
CDR3aa: ASSGQGRNTGELF